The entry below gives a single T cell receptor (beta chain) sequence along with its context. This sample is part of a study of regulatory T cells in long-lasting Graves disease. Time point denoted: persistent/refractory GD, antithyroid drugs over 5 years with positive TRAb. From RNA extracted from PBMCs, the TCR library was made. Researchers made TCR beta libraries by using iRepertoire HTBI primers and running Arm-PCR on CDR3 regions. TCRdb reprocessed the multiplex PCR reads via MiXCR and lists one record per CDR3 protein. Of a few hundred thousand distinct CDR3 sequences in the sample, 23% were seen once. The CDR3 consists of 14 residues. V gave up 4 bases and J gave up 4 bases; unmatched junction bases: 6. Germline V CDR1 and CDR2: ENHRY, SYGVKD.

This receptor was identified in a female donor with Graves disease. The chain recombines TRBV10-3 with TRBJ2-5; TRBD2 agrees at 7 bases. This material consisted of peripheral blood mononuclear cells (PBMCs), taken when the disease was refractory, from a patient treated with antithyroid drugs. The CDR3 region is CAISGREGPETQYF. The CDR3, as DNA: TGTGCCATCAGTGGGAGGGAGGGCCCAGAGACCCAGTACTTC.